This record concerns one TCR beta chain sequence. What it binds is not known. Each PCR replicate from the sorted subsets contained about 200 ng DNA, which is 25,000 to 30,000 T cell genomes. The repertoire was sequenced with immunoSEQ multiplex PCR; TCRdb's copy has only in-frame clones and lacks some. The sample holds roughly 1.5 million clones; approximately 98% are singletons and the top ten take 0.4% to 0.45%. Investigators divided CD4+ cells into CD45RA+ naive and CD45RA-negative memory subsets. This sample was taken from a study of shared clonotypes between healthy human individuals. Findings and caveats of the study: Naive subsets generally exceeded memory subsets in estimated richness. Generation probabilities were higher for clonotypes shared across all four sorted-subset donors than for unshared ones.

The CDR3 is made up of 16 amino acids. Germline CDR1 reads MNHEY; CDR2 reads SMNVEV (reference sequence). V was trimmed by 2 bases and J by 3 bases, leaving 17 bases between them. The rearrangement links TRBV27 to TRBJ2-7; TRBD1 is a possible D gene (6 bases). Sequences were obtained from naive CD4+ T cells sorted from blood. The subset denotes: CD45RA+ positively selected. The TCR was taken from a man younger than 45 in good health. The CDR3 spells CASSLGGQPLLYEQYF. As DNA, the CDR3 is TGTGCCAGCAGTTTAGGTGGACAGCCCTTGCTCTACGAGCAGTACTTC.